This T cell receptor (beta chain) derives from a study of regulatory T cells in long-lasting Graves disease. The study, taken as a whole, reports: Persistent Graves' patients showed a TCR diversity that was lower than that of newly diagnosed ones.

Deletions cut 0 bases from V and 0 bases from J, with 9 bases between. This CDR3 is 14 amino acids long. CDR1 SQVTM and CDR2 ANQGSEA come from the germline V gene. Assembly of TCR beta libraries relied on iRepertoire HTBI primers together with Arm-PCR of CDR3 regions. MiXCR, applied by TCRdb to the multiplex PCR reads, yields one record per CDR3 protein. The sample gives fewer than 650,000 distinct CDR3 sequences, about 15% of which show up once; around 12% is in the top ten. Time point in this sample: newly diagnosed GD, antithyroid drugs for less than 3 months. With RNA extracted from PBMCs as input, the TCR library was made. A few counts support this clonotype. Its antigen is unknown. The data also belong to a second study, concerning T cells in Graves' hyperthyroidism and ophthalmopathy. That paper notes: Blood held most thyroid clonotypes expanded above 0.001 frequency.

The specimen comprised peripheral blood mononuclear cells (PBMCs), sampled at new diagnosis, from a patient treated with antithyroid drugs. The source is a young man with Graves disease. The J gene is TRBJ2-7, the V gene TRBV29-1; D remains unclear. For the CDR3, the DNA is TGCAGCGTTGAAGATCAGGCGAGCTCCTACGAGCAGTACTTC. This codes for CSVEDQASSYEQYF.